The rows below give T cell receptor beta chains drawn from one sample of a study of cytomegalovirus exposure and HLA in healthy donors. The protocol was immunoSEQ multiplex PCR, while the TCRdb copy is restricted to in-frame clones and leaves out a portion. The sample records 100,000 to 150,000 clones, roughly 80% being singletons. The sequenced material came from PBMCs. These receptors were taken from a man aged 30 to 39 in good health and CMV-seronegative. Each CDR3 is given with its conserved first and last residue. Each record gives: J gene, V gene, CDR3 protein.

TRBJ1-5 | TRBV10-2 | CASTPEGVQPQHF
TRBJ2-5 | TRBV4-1 | CASSQGPGETQYF
TRBJ2-7 | TRBV15 | CATSREPSGFPDYEQYF
TRBJ2-3 | TRBV27 | CASSLGTSGSGDTQYF
TRBJ2-2 | TRBV28 | CASKQEAIAGGPRELFF
TRBJ2-5 | TRBV5-1 | CASSRRLAKTQYF
TRBJ2-2 | TRBV5-1 | CASSLGELAGELFF
TRBJ2-2 | TRBV6-5 | CASKPTGHTGELFF
TRBJ2-1 | TRBV7-2 | CASSLLDYEQFF
TRBJ1-1 | TRBV5-4 | CASSSPGDRGGGEAFF
TRBJ2-2 | TRBV29-1 | CSTRLAGVGELFF
TRBJ2-1 | TRBV5-1 | CASSLETSGSSYNEQFF
TRBJ1-2 | TRBV15 | CATSRDRVTDQGRGYTF
TRBJ2-7 | TRBV2 | CASRKLAYEQYF
TRBJ1-2 | TRBV7-9 | CASSLSGLPKAGYTF
TRBJ2-1 | TRBV7-9 | CASSLALSGSSYNEQFF
TRBJ1-5 | TRBV18 | CASSPSGGRTNQPQHF
TRBJ2-7 | TRBV5-1 | CASSTGQGCEQYF
TRBJ1-3 | TRBV6-5 | CASSRTANGGNTIYF
TRBJ1-6 | TRBV19 | CASRGLDRGSYNSPLHF
TRBJ2-1 | TRBV7-8 | CASSTRLLAGPGNEQFF
TRBJ1-1 | TRBV18 | CASSPRQRNTEAFF
TRBJ2-3 | TRBV19 | CASSSRRAAADTQYF
TRBJ2-1 | TRBV7-2 | CASSGSTTIEQFF
TRBJ2-1 | TRBV13 | CASSHRLAGAPEQFF
TRBJ2-1 | TRBV5-1 | CASSTIAGGSYNEQFF
TRBJ2-2 | TRBV11-2 | CASSPGTAHNTGELFF
TRBJ2-3 | TRBV9 | CASSVGTGPSTDTQYF
TRBJ1-3 | TRBV5-1 | CASRDTRTVSGNTIYF
TRBJ1-1 | TRBV6-5 | CASGVGGTENTEAFF
TRBJ2-1 | TRBV12-5 | CASGLVPGAYNEQFF
TRBJ2-1 | TRBV4-1 | CASSLRGLVFNEQFF
TRBJ2-2 | TRBV9 | CASSVHVTQGDFGELFF
TRBJ2-2 | TRBV9 | CASSPNTGELFF
TRBJ2-2 | TRBV5-1 | CASSPDRRNTGELFF
TRBJ1-2 | TRBV30 | CAFPRTGGFVYGYTF
TRBJ2-7 | TRBV28 | CASSSSDTQGVYEQYF
TRBJ2-5 | TRBV20-1 | CSARDSETQYF
TRBJ2-1 | TRBV25-1 | CASSVPGLAGGGEQFF
TRBJ2-7 | TRBV6-1 | CASSEPGHLYEQYF
TRBJ2-5 | TRBV7-2 | CASSPRGIKETQYF
TRBJ2-5 | TRBV29-1 | CSVVGRLGETQYF
TRBJ1-2 | TRBV4-3 | CASSQAGQGFYGYPF
TRBJ1-2 | TRBV11-1 | CASSLGSRGYTF
TRBJ2-7 | TRBV18 | CASSPGTGGRYEQYF
TRBJ2-3 | TRBV7-2 | CASSEPGTSGRLADTQYF
TRBJ1-2 | TRBV6-5 | CASSYSGLGASYGYTF
TRBJ2-3 | TRBV29-1 | CSASVRTDTQYF
TRBJ2-3 | TRBV5-8 | CASSLVGLAGEDTQYF
TRBJ2-1 | TRBV7-2 | CASSLVSGRFSEQFF
TRBJ2-7 | TRBV5-4 | CASSSAKGGSYEQYF
TRBJ2-1 | TRBV7-7 | CASSLGGVNEQFF
TRBJ2-5 | TRBV4-3 | CASSQDLYQETQYF
TRBJ2-7 | TRBV5-4 | CASSFSTAKGSEQYF
TRBJ2-1 | TRBV7-8 | CASSLVPAGVSYNEQFF